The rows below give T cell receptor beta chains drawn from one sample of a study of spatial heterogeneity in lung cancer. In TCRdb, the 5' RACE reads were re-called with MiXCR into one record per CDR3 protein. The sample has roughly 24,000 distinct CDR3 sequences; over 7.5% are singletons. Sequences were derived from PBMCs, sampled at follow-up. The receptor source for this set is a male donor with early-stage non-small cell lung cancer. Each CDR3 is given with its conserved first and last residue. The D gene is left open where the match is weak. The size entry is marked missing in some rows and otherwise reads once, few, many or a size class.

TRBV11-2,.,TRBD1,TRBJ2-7,CASSSQGYEQYF,TGTGCCAGCAGCTCACAGGGGTACGAGCAGTACTTC
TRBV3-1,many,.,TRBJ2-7,CASSQDGAAYEQYF,TGTGCCAGCAGCCAAGATGGGGCTGCCTACGAGCAGTACTTC
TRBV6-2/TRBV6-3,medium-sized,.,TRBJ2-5,CASSYEGGQETQYF,TGTGCCAGCAGTTACGAAGGGGGCCAAGAGACCCAGTACTTC
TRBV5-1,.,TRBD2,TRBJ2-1,CASSLALAGGRNEQFF,TGCGCCAGCAGCTTGGCCCTAGCGGGGGGACGGAATGAGCAGTTCTTC
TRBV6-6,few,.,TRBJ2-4,CASILLRGGENIQYF,TGTGCCAGCATCCTACTAAGGGGCGGCGAAAACATTCAGTACTTC
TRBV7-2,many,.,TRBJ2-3,CASRPPHPGAEADTQYF,TGTGCCAGCAGGCCTCCTCACCCCGGGGCTGAGGCAGATACGCAGTATTTT
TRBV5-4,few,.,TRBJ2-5,CASSFRSQETQYF,TGTGCCAGCAGCTTTCGATCTCAAGAGACCCAGTACTTC
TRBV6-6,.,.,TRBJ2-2,CASREPSAGELFF,TGTGCCAGCAGGGAGCCGTCGGCCGGGGAGCTGTTTTTT
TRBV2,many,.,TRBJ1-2,CASSESGPEVFYGYTF,TGTGCCAGCAGTGAATCGGGACCAGAGGTATTCTATGGCTACACCTTC
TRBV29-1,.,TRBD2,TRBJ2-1,CSVVVAGGRIEQFF,TGCAGCGTTGTGGTAGCGGGGGGGCGGATTGAGCAGTTCTTC
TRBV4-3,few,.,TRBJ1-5,CASSQDTSPGNQPQHF,TGCGCCAGCAGCCAAGACACGTCCCCGGGTAATCAGCCCCAGCATTTT
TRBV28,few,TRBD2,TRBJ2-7,CATRPGGSSYEQYF,TGTGCCACCCGCCCCGGGGGGAGCTCCTACGAGCAGTACTTC
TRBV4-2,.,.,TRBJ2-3,CASSQDWGASDTQNF,TGTGCCAGCAGCCAAGACTGGGGGGCCTCAGATACGCAGAATTTT
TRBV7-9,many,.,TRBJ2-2,CASSSLRTANTGELFF,TGTGCCAGCAGCTCCCTAAGGACAGCGAACACCGGGGAGCTGTTTTTT
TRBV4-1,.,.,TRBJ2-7,CASSQVFGDYEQYF,TGCGCCAGCAGCCAAGTCTTCGGGGATTACGAGCAGTACTTC
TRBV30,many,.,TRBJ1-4,CAWMGANEKLFF,TGTGCCTGGATGGGCGCCAATGAAAAACTGTTTTTT
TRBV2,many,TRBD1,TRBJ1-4,CASSLTGDYNEKLFF,TGTGCCAGCAGCTTAACAGGGGACTATAATGAAAAACTGTTTTTT
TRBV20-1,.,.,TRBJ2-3,CSASLSGADTQYF,TGCAGTGCGAGTCTTAGTGGCGCAGATACGCAGTATTTT
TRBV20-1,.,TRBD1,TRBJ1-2,CSATRDREGDGYTF,TGCAGTGCTACCCGGGACAGGGAGGGAGATGGCTACACCTTC
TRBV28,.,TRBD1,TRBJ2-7,CASSFYGTGGIEQYF,TGTGCCAGCAGTTTCTACGGGACAGGGGGTATCGAGCAGTACTTC
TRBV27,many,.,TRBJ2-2,CASSFHSQGSTGELFF,TGTGCCAGCAGTTTTCATAGCCAGGGATCCACCGGGGAGCTGTTTTTT
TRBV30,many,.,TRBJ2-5,CAWSPGPLQETQYF,TGTGCCTGGAGTCCCGGGCCGTTACAAGAGACCCAGTACTTC
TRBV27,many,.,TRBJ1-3,CASSSGLRSGNTIYF,TGTGCCAGCAGTTCGGGGCTCCGCTCTGGAAACACCATATATTTT
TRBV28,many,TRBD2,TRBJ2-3,CASSPTPGVAALAEISSTDTQYF,TGTGCCAGCAGTCCCACTCCGGGAGTAGCGGCACTAGCGGAGATTTCTAGCACAGATACGCAGTATTTT
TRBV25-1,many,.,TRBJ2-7,CASSEGALSEQYF,TGTGCCAGCAGTGAAGGGGCCCTTAGCGAGCAGTACTTC
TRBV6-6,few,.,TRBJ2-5,CASNPRDGSWGKETQYF,TGTGCCAGCAATCCCCGGGACGGGTCCTGGGGTAAAGAGACCCAGTACTTC
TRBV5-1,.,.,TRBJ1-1,CASSLISEGTEAFF,TGCGCCAGCAGCTTGATCTCGGAGGGGACTGAAGCTTTCTTT
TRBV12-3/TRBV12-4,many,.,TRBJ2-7,CASSPPGRSSYEQYF,TGTGCCAGCAGTCCTCCGGGTCGATCCTCCTACGAGCAGTACTTC
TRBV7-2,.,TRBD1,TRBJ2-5,CASSFRDRGLPKKETQYF,TGTGCCAGCAGCTTCCGGGACAGGGGTCTTCCTAAAAAAGAGACCCAGTACTTC
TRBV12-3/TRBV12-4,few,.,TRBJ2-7,CASSFYITYEQYF,TGTGCCAGCAGTTTCTACATAACCTACGAGCAGTACTTC